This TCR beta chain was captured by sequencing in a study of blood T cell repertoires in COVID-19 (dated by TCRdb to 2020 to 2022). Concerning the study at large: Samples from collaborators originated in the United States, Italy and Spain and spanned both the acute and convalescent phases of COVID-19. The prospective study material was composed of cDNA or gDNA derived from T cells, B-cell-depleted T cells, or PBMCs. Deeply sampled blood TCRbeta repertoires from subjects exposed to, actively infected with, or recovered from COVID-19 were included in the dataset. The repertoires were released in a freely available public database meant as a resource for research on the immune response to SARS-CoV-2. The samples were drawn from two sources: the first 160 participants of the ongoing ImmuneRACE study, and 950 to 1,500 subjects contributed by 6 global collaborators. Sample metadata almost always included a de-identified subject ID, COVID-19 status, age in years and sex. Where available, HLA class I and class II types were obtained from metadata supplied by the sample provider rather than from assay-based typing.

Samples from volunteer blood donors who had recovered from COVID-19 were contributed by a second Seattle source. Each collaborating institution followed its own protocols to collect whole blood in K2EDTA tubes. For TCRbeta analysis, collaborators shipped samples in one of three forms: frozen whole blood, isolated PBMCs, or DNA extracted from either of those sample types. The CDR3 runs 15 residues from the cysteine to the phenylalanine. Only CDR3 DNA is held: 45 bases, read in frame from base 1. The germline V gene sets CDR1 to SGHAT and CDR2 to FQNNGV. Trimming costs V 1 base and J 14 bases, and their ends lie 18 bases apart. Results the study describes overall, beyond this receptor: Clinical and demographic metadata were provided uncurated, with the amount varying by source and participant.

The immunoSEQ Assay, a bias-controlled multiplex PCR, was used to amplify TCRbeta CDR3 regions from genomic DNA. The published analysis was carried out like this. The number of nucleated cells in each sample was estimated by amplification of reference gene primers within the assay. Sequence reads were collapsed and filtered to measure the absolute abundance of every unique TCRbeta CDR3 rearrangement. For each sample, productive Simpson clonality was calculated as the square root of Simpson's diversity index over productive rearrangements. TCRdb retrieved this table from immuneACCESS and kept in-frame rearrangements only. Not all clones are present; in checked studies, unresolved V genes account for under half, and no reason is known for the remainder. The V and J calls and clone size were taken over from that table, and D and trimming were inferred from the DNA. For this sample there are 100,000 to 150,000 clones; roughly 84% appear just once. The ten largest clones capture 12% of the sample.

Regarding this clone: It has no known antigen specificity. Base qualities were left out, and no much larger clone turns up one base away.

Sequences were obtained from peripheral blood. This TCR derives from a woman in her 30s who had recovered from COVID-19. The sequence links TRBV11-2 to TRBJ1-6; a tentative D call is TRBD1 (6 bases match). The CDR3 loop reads CASSLGGTTHQALHF. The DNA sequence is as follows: TGTGCCAGCAGCTTAGGTGGGACAACCCACCAGGCCCTCCACTTT. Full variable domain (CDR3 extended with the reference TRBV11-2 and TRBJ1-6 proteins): EAGVAQSPRYKIIEKRQSVAFWCNPISGHATLYWYQQILGQGPKLLIQFQNNGVVDDSQLPKDRFSAERLKGVDSTLKIQPAKLEDSAVYLCASSLGGTTHQALHFGNGTRLTVT.